A single T cell receptor beta chain is shown here with its context. The V end was cut by 1 base, the J end by 3 bases, with 6 bases between. Germline values: CDR1 MNHNS, CDR2 SASEGT. The CDR3 is 14 residues long. This entry comes from a study of post-analysis software for immune sequencing data. Carried by the TCR beta cDNA libraries were unique molecular identifiers. Using its own MiXCR run on the PCR reads, TCRdb lists one record per CDR3 protein. This repertoire shows about 160,000 distinct CDR3 sequences, 35% to 40% found once; its top ten account for approximately 30%. The sequences come from blood, collected after autologous hematopoietic stem cell transplantation. The clonotype originates from a girl aged 5-17 years with multiple sclerosis. The genes are TRBV6-1 and TRBJ2-2, with D hard to call. The CDR3 protein is CASSEVADTGELFF. CDR3 sequence (DNA): TGTGCCAGCAGTGAAGTGGCAGACACCGGGGAGCTGTTTTTT.